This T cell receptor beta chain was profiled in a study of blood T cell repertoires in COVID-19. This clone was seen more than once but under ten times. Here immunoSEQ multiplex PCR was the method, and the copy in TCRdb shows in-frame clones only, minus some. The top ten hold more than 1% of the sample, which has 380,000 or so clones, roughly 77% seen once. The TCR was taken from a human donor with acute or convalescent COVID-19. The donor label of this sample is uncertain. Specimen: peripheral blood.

In DNA, the CDR3 is TGTGCCAGCTCACCACCTAGCCTGAGCTTGAACACTGAAGCTTTCTTT. Amino acids: CASSPPSLSLNTEAFF. This chain connects TRBV18 to TRBJ1-1; D ambiguous. Between the trimmed V and J ends, which lost 0 bases and 0 bases, there was a span of 11 bases. Germline assignment: CDR1 KGHSH and CDR2 LQKENI. There are 16 residues in the CDR3.